This is a list of T cell receptor beta chains from one sample in a study of technical replicates of blood from several donors. Profiling relied on immunoSEQ multiplex PCR, and the TCRdb table lists in-frame clones only, not all of them. The top ten clones hold 0.39% of a sample with some 48,000 clones, approximately 95% of them seen once. Material: T cells isolated from PBMCs. All receptors derive from a human donor in good health. The CDR3 runs from the conserved cysteine through the conserved F or W. Fields, in order: D gene, clone size, V gene, J gene, CDR3 DNA, CDR3 protein. The D gene is left open where the match is weak. Expanded clones get a size class; other rows say once, few or many, or leave the size out.

d_call: TRBD2; clone_size: -; v_call: TRBV7-2; j_call: TRBJ2-5; cdr3_nt: TGTGCCAGCAGCTTAGATCCTAGCGGGAAAGAGACCCAGTACTTC; cdr3_aa: CASSLDPSGKETQYF
d_call: TRBD1; clone_size: -; v_call: TRBV4-3; j_call: TRBJ2-4; cdr3_nt: TGCGCCAGCAGCCCGGGACAGGGGAGAAACATTCAGTACTTC; cdr3_aa: CASSPGQGRNIQYF
d_call: TRBD2; clone_size: -; v_call: TRBV29-1; j_call: TRBJ2-1; cdr3_nt: TGCAGCGTTGAAGTAGCAGCGGGAGATTGGCAGTTCTTC; cdr3_aa: CSVEVAAGDWQFF
d_call: -; clone_size: -; v_call: TRBV5-4; j_call: TRBJ2-7; cdr3_nt: TGTGCCAGCAGCGGAGTAGACCACGAGCAGTACTTC; cdr3_aa: CASSGVDHEQYF
d_call: -; clone_size: -; v_call: TRBV19; j_call: TRBJ2-3; cdr3_nt: TGTGCCAGTAGTATGGCGGCACCTATCACAGATACGCAGTATTTT; cdr3_aa: CASSMAAPITDTQYF
d_call: TRBD2; clone_size: -; v_call: TRBV5-1; j_call: TRBJ2-3; cdr3_nt: TGCGCCAGCAGCGAAGGACTAGCGGGCAGGGATACGCAGTATTTT; cdr3_aa: CASSEGLAGRDTQYF
d_call: -; clone_size: -; v_call: TRBV4-3; j_call: TRBJ1-5; cdr3_nt: TGCGCCAGCAGCCAGGGGGCTGGGCCCCAGCATTTT; cdr3_aa: CASSQGAGPQHF
d_call: -; clone_size: -; v_call: TRBV6-5; j_call: TRBJ1-1; cdr3_nt: TGTGCCAGCAGTCAGGGCACTGAAGCTTTCTTT; cdr3_aa: CASSQGTEAFF
d_call: TRBD1; clone_size: -; v_call: TRBV6-5; j_call: TRBJ1-2; cdr3_nt: TGTGCCAGCAGACAGGGGGCGACGATCTACACCTTC; cdr3_aa: CASRQGATIYTF
d_call: -; clone_size: -; v_call: TRBV11-3; j_call: TRBJ2-7; cdr3_nt: TGTGCCAGCAGCTTAGACATCTACGAGCAGTACTTC; cdr3_aa: CASSLDIYEQYF
d_call: TRBD1; clone_size: -; v_call: TRBV10-3; j_call: TRBJ2-7; cdr3_nt: TGTGCCATCAGTGAGTCGATGGTTATATCGGGACAGGGTAGCCCCTACGAGCAGTACTTC; cdr3_aa: CAISESMVISGQGSPYEQYF
d_call: TRBD2; clone_size: -; v_call: TRBV29-1; j_call: TRBJ2-7; cdr3_nt: TGCAGCGTTGGGACTAGCGGGAGTTTCGACGAGCAGTACTTC; cdr3_aa: CSVGTSGSFDEQYF
d_call: TRBD2; clone_size: -; v_call: TRBV14; j_call: TRBJ2-5; cdr3_nt: TGTGCCAGCAGCCACCGCGGGGGGCGGGAGACCCAGTACTTC; cdr3_aa: CASSHRGGRETQYF
d_call: -; clone_size: once; v_call: TRBV28; j_call: TRBJ2-1; cdr3_nt: TGTGCCAGCAGTTTTACAGGCCAAGAAGGGAAGTTCTTC; cdr3_aa: CASSFTGQEGKFF
d_call: -; clone_size: -; v_call: TRBV18; j_call: TRBJ1-1; cdr3_nt: TGTGCCAGCTTGCAAACAGGGTTTAGCACTGAAGCTTTCTTT; cdr3_aa: CASLQTGFSTEAFF
d_call: TRBD2; clone_size: -; v_call: TRBV28; j_call: TRBJ2-7; cdr3_nt: TGTGCCAGCAGTTTAGCGGGAGGCGGTATCTACGAGCAGTACTTC; cdr3_aa: CASSLAGGGIYEQYF
d_call: TRBD2; clone_size: -; v_call: TRBV2; j_call: TRBJ2-1; cdr3_nt: TGTGCCGGAAATAGCGGGATTAATGAGCAGTTCTTC; cdr3_aa: CAGNSGINEQFF
d_call: -; clone_size: -; v_call: TRBV9; j_call: TRBJ1-2; cdr3_nt: TGTGCCAGCAGCGTAGCTGGGGAGGGCAGACGAGATGGCTACACCTTC; cdr3_aa: CASSVAGEGRRDGYTF
d_call: TRBD1; clone_size: -; v_call: TRBV5-1; j_call: TRBJ1-1; cdr3_nt: TGCGCCAGCAGCTCAACAGGGGCAGCCACTGAAGCTTTCTTT; cdr3_aa: CASSSTGAATEAFF
d_call: -; clone_size: -; v_call: TRBV18; j_call: TRBJ2-7; cdr3_nt: TGTGCCAGCTCACCTCCAGGGGTCGGCGAGCAGTACTTC; cdr3_aa: CASSPPGVGEQYF
d_call: -; clone_size: -; v_call: TRBV28; j_call: TRBJ1-1; cdr3_nt: TGTGCCAGCAGTTCCGAGAGGAACACTGAAGCTTTCTTT; cdr3_aa: CASSSERNTEAFF
d_call: TRBD2; clone_size: -; v_call: TRBV6-6; j_call: TRBJ2-2; cdr3_nt: TGTGCCAGCAGTTACTCGAGGACTAGGAACACCGGGGAGCTGTTTTTT; cdr3_aa: CASSYSRTRNTGELFF
d_call: -; clone_size: -; v_call: TRBV2; j_call: TRBJ2-3; cdr3_nt: TGTGCCAGCAGCAGACTAGAAATCGGCACAGATACGCAGTATTTT; cdr3_aa: CASSRLEIGTDTQYF
d_call: -; clone_size: -; v_call: TRBV7-9; j_call: TRBJ2-3; cdr3_nt: TGTGCCAGCAGCTCCTGGACTAGCACAGATACGCAGTATTTT; cdr3_aa: CASSSWTSTDTQYF
d_call: TRBD1; clone_size: -; v_call: TRBV10-3; j_call: TRBJ1-1; cdr3_nt: TGTGCCATCAGTGAACAGGGGGCCTTGAACACTGAAGCTTTCTTT; cdr3_aa: CAISEQGALNTEAFF
d_call: -; clone_size: -; v_call: TRBV4-1; j_call: TRBJ1-2; cdr3_nt: TGCGCCAGCAGCCAAGATTTAGGGGCCGGCTACACCTTC; cdr3_aa: CASSQDLGAGYTF
d_call: -; clone_size: -; v_call: TRBV27; j_call: TRBJ2-1; cdr3_nt: TGTGCCAGCAGTTTTGGAGTCTACAATGAGCAGTTCTTC; cdr3_aa: CASSFGVYNEQFF
d_call: TRBD2; clone_size: -; v_call: TRBV4-1; j_call: TRBJ2-3; cdr3_nt: TGCGCCAGCAGCCAAGTAGACTTAGGACTAGCGGGAGTTAATACGCAGTATTTT; cdr3_aa: CASSQVDLGLAGVNTQYF
d_call: TRBD1; clone_size: -; v_call: TRBV5-1; j_call: TRBJ2-7; cdr3_nt: TGCGCCAGCAGACCGGGACAGGGTGTCCACGAGCAGTACTTC; cdr3_aa: CASRPGQGVHEQYF
d_call: TRBD1; clone_size: -; v_call: TRBV2; j_call: TRBJ1-4; cdr3_nt: TGTGCCAGCAGCCAAGGGGGGACAGGGAATGAAAAACTGTTTTTT; cdr3_aa: CASSQGGTGNEKLFF
d_call: TRBD1; clone_size: -; v_call: TRBV29-1; j_call: TRBJ1-1; cdr3_nt: TGCAGCGTTTTAGGGGGCTTCCGAGGCACTGAAGCTTTCTTT; cdr3_aa: CSVLGGFRGTEAFF
d_call: TRBD1; clone_size: -; v_call: TRBV15; j_call: TRBJ1-4; cdr3_nt: TGTGCCACCAGCAGAGCCCGGGACAGGCTCCCTGCAACTAATGAAAAACTGTTTTTT; cdr3_aa: CATSRARDRLPATNEKLFF
d_call: TRBD1; clone_size: -; v_call: TRBV6-5; j_call: TRBJ2-1; cdr3_nt: TGTGCCAGCAGTTACTCCGGGACAGGGACCTACAATGAGCAGTTCTTC; cdr3_aa: CASSYSGTGTYNEQFF
d_call: TRBD1; clone_size: -; v_call: TRBV27; j_call: TRBJ1-5; cdr3_nt: TGTGCCAGCAGTTTATCACAGGGGGGCAATCAGCCCCAGCATTTT; cdr3_aa: CASSLSQGGNQPQHF
d_call: TRBD1; clone_size: once; v_call: TRBV5-4; j_call: TRBJ2-5; cdr3_nt: TGTGCCAGCAGCTCGGGACAGGCCCTTCCAGAGACCCAGTACTTC; cdr3_aa: CASSSGQALPETQYF
d_call: -; clone_size: -; v_call: TRBV7-3; j_call: TRBJ2-7; cdr3_nt: TGTGCCAGCAGCGACGGGATCGAGCAGTACTTC; cdr3_aa: CASSDGIEQYF
d_call: TRBD2; clone_size: -; v_call: TRBV29-1; j_call: TRBJ2-7; cdr3_nt: TGCAGCGTTGAAGATCCTGGGAGGGGTGGCGGGAGGCCCTACGAGCAGTACTTC; cdr3_aa: CSVEDPGRGGGRPYEQYF
d_call: TRBD1; clone_size: once; v_call: TRBV18; j_call: TRBJ1-2; cdr3_nt: TGTGCCAGCTCACCGGGGGGACAGGGCTACACCTTC; cdr3_aa: CASSPGGQGYTF
d_call: -; clone_size: -; v_call: TRBV5-4; j_call: TRBJ2-3; cdr3_nt: TGTGCCAGCAGCTATAGAGATACGCAGTATTTT; cdr3_aa: CASSYRDTQYF
d_call: TRBD2; clone_size: -; v_call: TRBV7-9; j_call: TRBJ2-5; cdr3_nt: TGTGCCAGCAGCTTCGGGACTAGCGGGGTATATACCCAAGAGACCCAGTACTTC; cdr3_aa: CASSFGTSGVYTQETQYF
d_call: -; clone_size: -; v_call: TRBV4-3; j_call: TRBJ2-2; cdr3_nt: TGCGCCAGCAGGGACATTACGAACACCGGGGAGCTGTTTTTT; cdr3_aa: CASRDITNTGELFF
d_call: -; clone_size: -; v_call: TRBV29-1; j_call: TRBJ1-2; cdr3_nt: TGCAGCGTTGGCGAGGGTTCACGGTCTGGCTACACCTTC; cdr3_aa: CSVGEGSRSGYTF
d_call: -; clone_size: -; v_call: TRBV9; j_call: TRBJ2-7; cdr3_nt: TGTGCCAGCAGCCCGACTTTGGCGTACGAGCAGTACTTC; cdr3_aa: CASSPTLAYEQYF
d_call: TRBD2; clone_size: -; v_call: TRBV9; j_call: TRBJ2-7; cdr3_nt: TGTGCCAGCAGCCCGCCTAGCGGGAGTAGCTACGAGCAGTACTTC; cdr3_aa: CASSPPSGSSYEQYF